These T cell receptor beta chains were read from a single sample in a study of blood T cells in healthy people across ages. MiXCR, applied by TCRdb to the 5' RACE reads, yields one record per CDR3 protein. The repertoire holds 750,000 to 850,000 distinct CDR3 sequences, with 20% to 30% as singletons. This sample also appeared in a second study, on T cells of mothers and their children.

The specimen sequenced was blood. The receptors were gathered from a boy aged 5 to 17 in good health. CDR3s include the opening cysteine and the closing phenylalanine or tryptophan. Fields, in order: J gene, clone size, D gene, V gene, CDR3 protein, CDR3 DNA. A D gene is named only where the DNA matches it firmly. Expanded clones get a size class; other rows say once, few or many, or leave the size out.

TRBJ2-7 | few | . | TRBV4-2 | CASSQGRGHYEQYF | TGTGCCAGCAGCCAAGGGAGAGGCCATTACGAGCAGTACTTC
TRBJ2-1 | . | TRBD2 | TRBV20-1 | CSARYPGTSGNNEQFF | TGCAGTGCTAGATACCCCGGGACTAGCGGGAACAATGAGCAGTTCTTC
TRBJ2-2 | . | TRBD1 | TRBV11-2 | CASSLGLGTGRSGELFF | TGTGCCAGCAGCTTAGGGTTAGGGACAGGGCGTTCCGGGGAGCTGTTTTTT
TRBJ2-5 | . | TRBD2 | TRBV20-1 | CSATSLGLAEETQYF | TGCAGTGCTACTTCTCTGGGACTAGCCGAAGAGACCCAGTACTTC
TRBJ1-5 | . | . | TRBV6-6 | CASSYGTFSNQPQHF | TGTGCCAGCAGTTACGGCACCTTTAGCAATCAGCCCCAGCATTTT
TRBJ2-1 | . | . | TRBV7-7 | CASSLNRGAGLGNEQFF | TGTGCTAGCAGCTTAAATAGGGGGGCAGGGCTGGGCAATGAGCAGTTCTTC
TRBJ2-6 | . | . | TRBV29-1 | CSVEEVRGANVLTF | TGCAGCGTTGAAGAAGTCCGGGGGGCCAACGTCCTGACTTTC
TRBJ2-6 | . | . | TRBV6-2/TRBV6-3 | CASTLDPSGANVLTF | TGTGCCAGCACCTTAGACCCTTCTGGGGCCAACGTCCTGACTTTC
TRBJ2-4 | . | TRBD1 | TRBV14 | CASSPVIGQGLAKNIQYF | TGTGCCAGCAGCCCTGTAATTGGACAGGGGCTAGCCAAAAACATTCAGTACTTC
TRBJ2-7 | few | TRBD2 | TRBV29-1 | CSVRDRGGYEQYF | TGCAGCGTTCGGGACCGCGGGGGCTACGAGCAGTACTTC
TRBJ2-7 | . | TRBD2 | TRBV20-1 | CSANLAGLSYEQYF | TGCAGTGCCAATCTAGCGGGACTCTCCTACGAGCAGTACTTC
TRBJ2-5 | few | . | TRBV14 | CASSLFRAQETQYF | TGTGCCAGCAGCCTTTTTAGGGCCCAAGAGACCCAGTACTTC
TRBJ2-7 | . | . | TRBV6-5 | CASSVNRFYEQYF | TGTGCCAGCAGTGTTAACAGATTCTACGAGCAGTACTTC
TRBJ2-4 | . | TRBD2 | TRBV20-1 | CSARDPRGGIAKNIQYF | TGCAGTGCTAGAGATCCACGGGGGGGGATAGCCAAAAACATTCAGTACTTC
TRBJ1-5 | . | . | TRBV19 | CASREGIYQPQHF | TGTGCCAGTAGGGAGGGCATATATCAGCCCCAGCATTTT
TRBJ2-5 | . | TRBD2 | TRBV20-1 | CSAATSGQETQYF | TGCAGTGCGGCGACTAGCGGACAAGAGACCCAGTACTTC
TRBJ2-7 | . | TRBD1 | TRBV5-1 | CASSLLSGQGYEQYF | TGCGCCAGCAGCTTGTTGTCAGGACAGGGCTACGAGCAGTACTTC
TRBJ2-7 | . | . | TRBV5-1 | CASSKSSGDLTYEQYF | TGCGCCAGCAGCAAGTCCTCAGGGGACCTAACCTACGAGCAGTACTTC
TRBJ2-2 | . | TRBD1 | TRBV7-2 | CASSRRRGRNTGELFF | TGTGCCAGCAGCCGTCGCAGGGGGCGGAACACCGGGGAGCTGTTTTTT
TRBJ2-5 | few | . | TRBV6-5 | CASSYGDRGEETQYF | TGTGCCAGCAGTTATGGGGACCGCGGGGAAGAGACCCAGTACTTC
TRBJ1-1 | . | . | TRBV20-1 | CSANYVGGNTEAFF | TGCAGTGCTAACTACGTTGGGGGGAACACTGAAGCTTTCTTT
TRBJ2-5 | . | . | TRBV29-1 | CSGGPGTQETQYF | TGCAGCGGAGGGCCGGGAACCCAAGAGACCCAGTACTTC
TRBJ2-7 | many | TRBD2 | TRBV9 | CASSEGTNEQYF | TGTGCCAGCAGCGAAGGGACTAACGAGCAGTACTTC
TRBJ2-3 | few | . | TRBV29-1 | CSVARTADTQYF | TGCAGCGTTGCCCGGACGGCAGACACGCAGTATTTT
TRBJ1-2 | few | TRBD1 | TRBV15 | CATSRDRGTEYGYTF | TGTGCCACCAGCAGAGATAGGGGGACAGAGTATGGCTACACCTTC
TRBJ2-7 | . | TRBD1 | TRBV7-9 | CASTLTGGDYEQYF | TGTGCCAGCACCCTGACAGGGGGGGACTACGAGCAGTACTTC
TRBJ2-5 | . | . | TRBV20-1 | CSARPDGQETQYF | TGCAGTGCTAGGCCGGACGGACAAGAGACCCAGTACTTC
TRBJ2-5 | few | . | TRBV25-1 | CASSEWYISGGETQYF | TGTGCCAGCAGTGAATGGTACATCTCTGGGGGGGAGACCCAGTACTTC
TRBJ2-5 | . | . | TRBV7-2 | CASTGGRTGWDIETQYF | TGTGCCAGCACCGGGGGGCGTACAGGGTGGGATATAGAGACCCAGTACTTC
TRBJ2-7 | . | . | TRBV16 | CASSQNAEQYF | TGTGCCAGCAGCCAAAATGCCGAGCAGTACTTC
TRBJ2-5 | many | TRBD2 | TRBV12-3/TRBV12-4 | CASSPGTSVETQYF | TGTGCCAGCAGTCCGGGGACTAGCGTGGAGACCCAGTACTTC
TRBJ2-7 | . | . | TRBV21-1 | CASSKGQDKSF | TGTGCCAGCAGCAAAGGTCAGGATAAGTCCTTC
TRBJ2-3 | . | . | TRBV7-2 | CASSFDPSEVRTQYF | TGTGCCAGCAGCTTCGATCCTAGCGAGGTCCGAACGCAGTATTTT
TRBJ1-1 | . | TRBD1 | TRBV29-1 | CSAPGQGMNTEAFF | TGCAGCGCCCCCGGACAGGGGATGAACACTGAAGCTTTCTTT
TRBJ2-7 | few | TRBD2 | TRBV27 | CASSWTSGTGYEQYF | TGTGCCAGCAGTTGGACTAGCGGGACTGGCTACGAGCAGTACTTC
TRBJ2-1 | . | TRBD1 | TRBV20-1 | CSALFEGALITNEQFF | TGCAGTGCCTTGTTCGAGGGGGCTTTGATAACCAATGAGCAGTTCTTC
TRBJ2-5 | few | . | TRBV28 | CASSSPKRPQYF | TGTGCCAGCAGTTCCCCCAAGAGACCCCAGTACTTC
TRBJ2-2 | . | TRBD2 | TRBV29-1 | CSVGGASGVTNTGELFF | TGCAGCGTGGGGGGGGCTAGCGGGGTAACGAACACCGGGGAGCTGTTTTTT
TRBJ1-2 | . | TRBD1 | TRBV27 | CASSSIDRGLTYGYTF | TGTGCCAGCAGTTCTATTGACAGGGGCCTTACCTATGGCTACACCTTC
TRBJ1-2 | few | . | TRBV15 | CATSRGTAGGGYTF | TGTGCCACCAGCAGAGGGACAGCCGGGGGTGGCTACACCTTC
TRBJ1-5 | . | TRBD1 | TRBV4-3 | CASTLLQGANQPQHF | TGCGCCAGCACCCTTCTCCAGGGGGCCAATCAGCCCCAGCATTTT
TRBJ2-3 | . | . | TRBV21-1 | CASSKECSGLSTDTQYF | TGTGCCAGCAGCAAAGAGTGTAGCGGACTGAGCACAGATACGCAGTATTTT
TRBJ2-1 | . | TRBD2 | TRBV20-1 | CSVLAGTKNNEQFF | TGCAGTGTCCTAGCGGGAACTAAAAACAATGAGCAGTTCTTC
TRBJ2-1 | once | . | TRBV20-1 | CSARFETLGNEQFF | TGCAGTGCTAGATTTGAGACCCTGGGGAATGAGCAGTTCTTC
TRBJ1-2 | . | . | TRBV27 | CASSLGPGANYGYTF | TGTGCCAGCAGTTTAGGGCCAGGGGCTAACTATGGCTACACCTTC
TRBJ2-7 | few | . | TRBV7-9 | CASSPGLTASSYEQYF | TGTGCCAGCAGCCCGGGACTCACCGCTTCCTCCTACGAGCAGTACTTC
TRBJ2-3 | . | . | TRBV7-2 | CASSPALGQDTQYF | TGTGCCAGCAGCCCAGCTCTAGGTCAGGATACGCAGTATTTT
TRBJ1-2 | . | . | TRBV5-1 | CASREGGGLNYGYTF | TGCGCCAGCAGAGAAGGAGGGGGTCTGAACTATGGCTACACCTTC
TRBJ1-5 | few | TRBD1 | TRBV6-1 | CASRFPGTGGSNQPQHF | TGTGCCAGCAGATTCCCCGGGACAGGGGGAAGCAATCAGCCCCAGCATTTT
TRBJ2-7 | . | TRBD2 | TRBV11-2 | CASRKISGRAYEQYF | TGTGCCAGCAGGAAAATTAGCGGGAGGGCCTACGAGCAGTACTTC
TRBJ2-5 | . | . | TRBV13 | CASSLGGGSGRETQYF | TGTGCCAGCAGCTTAGGCGGGGGCAGCGGAAGAGAGACCCAGTACTTC
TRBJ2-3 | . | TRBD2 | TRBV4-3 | CASSQDMASGGTDTQYF | TGCGCCAGCAGCCAAGATATGGCTAGCGGGGGCACAGATACGCAGTATTTT
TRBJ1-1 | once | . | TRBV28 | CASRFSGGSEAFF | TGTGCCAGCAGATTCTCCGGGGGGTCTGAAGCTTTCTTT
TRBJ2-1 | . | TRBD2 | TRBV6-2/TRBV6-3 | CASGLAGGPRINEQFF | TGTGCCAGCGGACTAGCGGGAGGGCCACGGATCAATGAGCAGTTCTTC